What follows are 14 T cell receptor beta chains derived from one specimen sequenced in a study of regulatory T cells in long-lasting Graves disease. Construction of TCR beta libraries relied on iRepertoire HTBI primers and on Arm-PCR targeting CDR3 regions. TCRdb recomputed calls from the multiplex PCR reads with MiXCR, one row per CDR3 protein. The table lists some 220,000 distinct CDR3 sequences, roughly a fifth of them singletons. As to time point: newly diagnosed GD, antithyroid drugs for less than 3 months. From PBMCs, RNA was extracted and then used to make the TCR library. The same specimen was also included in a second study, on T cells in Graves' hyperthyroidism and ophthalmopathy.

The source was peripheral blood mononuclear cells (PBMCs), collected at new diagnosis, from a patient treated with antithyroid drugs. These receptors all stem from a woman between 25 and 40 years old with Graves disease.

Comments on this clonotype: A far larger clone is one base from this, pointing to a likely read error. The chain combines TRBV30 with TRBJ2-7; the D call may be TRBD1 or TRBD2 (5 bases each). The end of the DNA fits TRBJ2-1 better, so the J call may be wrong. CDR3 size: 14 residues. CDR1 and CDR2 from the germline V gene are GTSNPN and SVGIG (reference sequence). This chain's CDR3 is CAWGGASSYNEQFF. For the CDR3, the DNA is TGTGCCTGGGGGGGTGCAAGCTCCTACAATGAGCAGTTCTTC.

This clonotype was counted ten times or more. The CDR3 region is CAVPGLPGSNYGYTF. CDR3 DNA sequence: TGTGCCGTCCCGGGGCTTCCGGGATCTAACTATGGCTACACCTTC. This chain uses TRBV7-9 with TRBJ1-2, with D possibly being TRBD1 (5 bases). This CDR3 is 15 amino acids long. Trimming stripped 11 bases from V and 0 bases from J, with 19 bases between. Germline V gene sequence: CDR1 SEHNR, CDR2 FQNEAQ (reference sequence).

A word on this clonotype: A much larger clone differs by one base, so this may be a read error. The gene calls are TRBV20-1 and TRBJ1-4; TRBD1 might be the D (5 bases). The CDR3 has 14 amino acids. Germline V CDR1 and CDR2: DFQATT, SNEGSKA (reference sequence). The V end was cut by 1 base, the J end by 11 bases, with 17 bases between. The CDR3 protein is CSARVGGAGDKLFF. The CDR3 bases are TGCAGTGCTAGAGTGGGAGGGGCAGGTGATAAACTGTTTTTT.

This clonotype occurred many times. Here the CDR3 DNA reads TGTGCCAGCAGCTCCCAGGGGGGGCGGCGTGGCTACACCTTC. This gives the protein CASSSQGGRRGYTF. The chain recombines TRBV13 with TRBJ1-2; the match to TRBD1 covers 7 bases. Trimming cost V 4 bases and J 7 bases; bases outside gene matches: 9. The CDR3 sequence is 14 residues long. Germline assignment: CDR1 PRHDT and CDR2 FYEKMQ (reference sequence).

This clonotype was counted many times. The V and J genes are TRBV30 and TRBJ2-1; D is possibly TRBD1 (5 bases). The germline CDR1 and CDR2 sequences are GTSNPN and SVGIG (reference sequence). The V end was cut by 1 base, the J end by 5 bases, with 6 bases between. The CDR3 consists of 12 residues. The CDR3 nucleotides read TGTGCCTGGAGTGAAGGGGACAATGAGCAGTTCTTC. It translates to CAWSEGDNEQFF.

The genes are TRBV6-9 and TRBJ1-2, with D possibly matching TRBD1 (6 bases). V was clipped by 4 bases and J by 2 bases, with 17 bases between them. The germline CDR1 and CDR2 sequences are MNHGY and SVAAGI. The CDR3 loop spans 16 amino acids. The CDR3 DNA sequence: TGTGCCAGCAGTTCCCGACAGGCACCGAGGAACTATGGCTACACCTTC. Protein sequence: CASSSRQAPRNYGYTF.

This clonotype was detected many times. The chain uses TRBV5-1 and TRBJ1-3, with unresolved D. The germline V gene has CDR1 SGHRS and CDR2 YFSETQ. The CDR3 is 14 residues long. V was trimmed by 3 bases and J by 0 bases, leaving 7 bases between them. CDR3 sequence reads: CASSSTFSGNTIYF. DNA for the CDR3: TGCGCCAGCAGCTCGACGTTCTCTGGAAACACCATATATTTT.

Comments on this clonotype: Only one base separates this from a far larger clonotype, so it likely reflects a read error. V and J are TRBV6-2 or TRBV6-3 and TRBJ2-7; D is possibly TRBD1 (8 bases). The CDR3 is 13 amino acids. The V gene lost 6 bases and the J gene lost 5 bases, with 14 bases spanning the gap. Germline V gene sequence: CDR1 MNHEY, CDR2 SVGEGT. CDR3 protein: CASRNRGGHEQYF. In nucleotides, the CDR3 is TGTGCCAGCAGAAACAGGGGGGGCCACGAGCAGTACTTC.

The genes are TRBV9 and TRBJ2-3, with 13 positions matching TRBD2. Unmatched junction bases numbered 8, after V lost 4 bases and J lost 6 bases. CDR3 length equals 16 residues. Per the germline V gene, CDR1 is SGDLS and CDR2 is YYNGEE. The DNA of the CDR3 is TGTGCCAGCAGCCCCTTAACTAGCGGGAGGGATGATACGCAGTATTTT. Protein sequence: CASSPLTSGRDDTQYF.

This clonotype was counted at least ten times. This chain uses TRBV27 with TRBJ2-5; 8 bases are shared with TRBD1. Looked up from germline, CDR1 is MNHEY and CDR2 is SMNVEV (reference sequence). This CDR3 contains 14 residues. V was pared by 2 bases and J by 5 bases, with 4 bases of the junction left unmatched. CDR3: CASSLQGARETQYF. The DNA for the CDR3 is TGTGCCAGCAGTTTACAGGGGGCTAGGGAGACCCAGTACTTC.

This clonotype has ten or more counts. The CDR3 DNA sequence: TGTGCCAGCAGTCCACAGACAGGCCGGAGGGACGAGCAGTACTTC. Amino acid sequence: CASSPQTGRRDEQYF. The rearrangement joins TRBV28 to TRBJ2-7, with D perhaps TRBD1 or TRBD2 (6 bases each). Germline-derived CDR1 and CDR2 are MDHEN and SYDVKM. V dropped 5 bases and J dropped 5 bases, with 19 bases sitting between them. CDR3 length equals 15 residues.

The table lists this clonotype with many counts. The CDR3 region has the DNA TGCGCCAGCAGTGAGTTAGCGACTAACTCCTACAATGAGCAGTTCTTC. It encodes CASSELATNSYNEQFF. The chain recombines TRBV10-1 with TRBJ2-1; TRBD2 is a possible D gene (5 bases). V shed 1 base and J shed 0 bases, with 10 bases lying between them. Germline V gene lookup returns CDR1 WNHNN and CDR2 SYGVQD (reference sequence). The CDR3 runs 16 residues.

As regards this clonotype: A much larger clone differs by one base, so this may be a read error. The CDR3: CASSQGTGANQPQQF. Here the CDR3 DNA reads TGTGCCAGCAGCCAAGGGACAGGGGCCAATCAGCCCCAGCAATTT. The V gene is TRBV4-2, the J gene TRBJ1-5; 9 bases line up with TRBD1. The CDR3 has 15 residues. Germline values: CDR1 LGHNA, CDR2 YNFKEQ.

Points on this clonotype: At one end, the junction sequence differs from germline, possibly due to a read error. V usage is TRBV12-3 or TRBV12-4 and J usage is TRBJ2-2, with a possible D match to TRBD2 (5 bases). The CDR3 sequence is 12 residues long. The CDR3 sequence: CVSGTNTGELFF. The CDR3 DNA reads as TGTGTCAGCGGAACGAACACCGGGGAGCTGTTTTTT.